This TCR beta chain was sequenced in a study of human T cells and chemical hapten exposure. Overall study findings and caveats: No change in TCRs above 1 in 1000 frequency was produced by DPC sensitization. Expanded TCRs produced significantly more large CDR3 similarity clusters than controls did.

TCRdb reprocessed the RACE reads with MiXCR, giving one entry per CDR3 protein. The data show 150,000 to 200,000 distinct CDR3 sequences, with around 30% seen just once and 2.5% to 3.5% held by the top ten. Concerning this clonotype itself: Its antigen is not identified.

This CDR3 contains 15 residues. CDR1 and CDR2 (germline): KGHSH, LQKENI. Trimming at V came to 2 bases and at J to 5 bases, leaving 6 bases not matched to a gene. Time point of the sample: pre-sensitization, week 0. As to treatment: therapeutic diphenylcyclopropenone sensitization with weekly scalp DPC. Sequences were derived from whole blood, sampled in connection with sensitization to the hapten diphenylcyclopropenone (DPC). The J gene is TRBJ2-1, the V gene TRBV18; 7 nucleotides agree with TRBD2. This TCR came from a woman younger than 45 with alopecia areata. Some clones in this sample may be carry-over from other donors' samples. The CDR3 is CASSPSLAVNNEQFF. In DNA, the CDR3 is TGTGCCAGCTCACCAAGCCTAGCGGTGAACAATGAGCAGTTCTTC.